The 13 T cell receptor beta chains in this list originate from one sample, sequenced in a study of blood T cell repertoires in COVID-19. The method was immunoSEQ multiplex PCR; TCRdb's version includes in-frame clones alone and lacks a portion of them. The sample carries roughly 220,000 clones, 80% to 85% recorded once. The source material was peripheral blood. All receptors come from a woman aged 55-69 years with acute or convalescent COVID-19.

This sequence joins TRBV19 and TRBJ1-1; maybe TRBD1 (6 bases). V dropped 3 bases and J dropped 4 bases, with 18 bases sitting between them. The CDR3 has 16 residues. The V gene's germline CDR1 is LNHDA and CDR2 SQIVND (reference sequence). CDR3 protein: CASSITPQGRSTEAFF. The CDR3, as DNA: TGTGCCAGTAGTATTACCCCACAGGGTAGAAGCACTGAAGCTTTCTTT.

The genes are TRBV14 and TRBJ1-2; 7 bases agree with TRBD1. Germline values: CDR1 SGHDN, CDR2 FVKESK. The CDR3 extends over 15 amino acids. With V trimmed by 4 bases and J by 1 base, 6 bases remained unmatched. CDR3 sequence reads: CASSPRTGRNYGYTF. CDR3 DNA: TGTGCCAGCAGCCCAAGGACAGGCCGTAACTATGGCTACACCTTC.

The J gene is TRBJ2-6, the V gene TRBV7-6; 7 nucleotides agree with TRBD1. Per the germline V gene, CDR1 is SGHVS and CDR2 is FNYEAQ. Unmatched junction bases numbered 4, after V lost 5 bases and J lost 0 bases. The CDR3 has 16 residues. The CDR3 region has the DNA TGTGCCAGCAGCGCGGACAGGCACTCTGGGGCCAACGTCCTGACTTTC. Encoded protein: CASSADRHSGANVLTF.

The rearrangement uses TRBV7-2 and TRBJ1-2; D unclear. CDR1 and CDR2 (germline): SGHTA, FQGNSA. The CDR3 totals 13 residues. The V end lost 5 bases, the J end lost 4 bases, and 11 bases lay between the germline ends. CDR3 amino acids: CASSQTTSYGYTF. The DNA for the CDR3 is TGTGCCAGCAGCCAGACTACATCCTATGGCTACACCTTC.

The V gene is TRBV6-5, the J gene TRBJ2-7; 7 bases fit TRBD1. Germline V CDR1 and CDR2: MNHEY, SVGAGI. CDR3 size: 13 residues. Germline trimming cut 6 bases from V and 1 base from J; bases unmatched to any gene: 3. The CDR3 nucleotides read TGTGCCAGCAGAGGACAGGCGTCCTACGAGCAGTACTTC. Its protein product is CASRGQASYEQYF.

This clone has more than one count but fewer than ten. The V gene is TRBV6-1, the J gene TRBJ2-5, with 8 positions matching TRBD2. Germline CDR1 and CDR2: MNHNS and SASEGT. The J segment lost 4 bases and the V segment lost 4 bases, leaving 14 bases of the junction unmatched. The CDR3 length is 17 residues. CDR3 residues: CASSAPIAGRMRETQYF. The CDR3 DNA is TGTGCCAGCAGTGCCCCGATAGCGGGGAGGATGAGAGAGACCCAGTACTTC.

This rearrangement joins TRBV27 to TRBJ2-7, with 8 nucleotides matching TRBD2. Trimming at V came to 6 bases and at J to 2 bases, leaving 3 bases not matched to a gene. The CDR3 runs 13 residues. Germline loops: CDR1 MNHEY, CDR2 SMNVEV (reference sequence). CDR3 DNA sequence: TGTGCCAGCAGCCGCGGGGGGCCCTACGAGCAGTACTTC. Encoded protein: CASSRGGPYEQYF.

J is TRBJ2-7 and V is TRBV30; D ambiguous. This CDR3 is built from 14 residues. Per the germline V gene, CDR1 is GTSNPN and CDR2 is SVGIG (reference sequence). V was trimmed by 1 base and J by 4 bases, leaving 14 bases between them. The CDR3 here is CAWSAGSSMYEQYF. CDR3 coding DNA: TGTGCCTGGAGTGCCGGGTCCTCCATGTACGAGCAGTACTTC.

The V and J genes are TRBV4-2 and TRBJ1-2, with D maybe TRBD1 (5 bases). The CDR3 consists of 15 residues. The germline V and J ends were trimmed by 0 bases and 0 bases, with 8 bases remaining between them. Per germline, CDR1 LGHNA and CDR2 YNFKEQ. The CDR3 region has the DNA TGTGCCAGCAGCCAAGATCAAGGGGCTAACTATGGCTACACCTTC. This codes for CASSQDQGANYGYTF.

This clone came up once. The chain recombines TRBV10-1 with TRBJ1-5, with 8 bases matching TRBD1. Trimming at V came to 6 bases and at J to 2 bases, leaving 15 bases not matched to a gene. The germline gives CDR1 WNHNN, CDR2 SYGVQD (reference sequence). This CDR3 region has 18 residues. CDR3 protein: CASSRQGASSPGNQPQHF. CDR3 nucleotides: TGCGCCAGCAGCCGGCAGGGGGCTTCTTCCCCTGGCAATCAGCCCCAGCATTTT.

The chain employs TRBV2 and TRBJ2-7; 7 bases fit TRBD1. Germline values: CDR1 SNHLY, CDR2 FYNNEI. The length of the CDR3 is 14 residues. With 7 bases clipped from V and 0 bases from J, the junction kept 6 bases outside the gene matches. The CDR3 bases are TGTGCCAGCAAGGCGACAGGGATCTCCTACGAGCAGTACTTC. Encoded protein: CASKATGISYEQYF.

The rearrangement joins TRBV6-5 to TRBJ1-2; D gene ambiguous. Germline V gene sequence: CDR1 MNHEY, CDR2 SVGAGI. The CDR3 covers 14 residues. Trimming left V 6 bases short and J 7 bases short, with 18 bases between. The CDR3 DNA is TGTGCCAGCAGCCAAACAACTCGACCTAGTGGCTACACCTTC. Its translation: CASSQTTRPSGYTF.

The V gene is TRBV3-1 (or the pseudogene TRBV3-2), the J gene TRBJ1-2; 7 nucleotides agree with TRBD1. The ends lost 0 bases at V and 4 bases at J; junction bases unmatched: 8. The CDR3 is 16 amino acids. Germline-derived CDR1 and CDR2 are LGHDT and YNNKEL (reference sequence). This CDR3 reads CASSQDRGRTGYGYTF. The DNA for the CDR3 is TGTGCCAGCAGCCAAGATCGGGGCAGGACAGGCTATGGCTACACCTTC.